Sequencing of this T cell receptor (beta chain) was carried out in a study of T cells after yellow fever vaccination. Study-level findings and limits: A faster peak, day 5 versus 15, was reached by the weaker secondary response.

On this clonotype itself: Antigen unknown.

TCRdb ran MiXCR on the 5' RACE reads and lists one entry per CDR3 protein. The sample lists hundreds of thousands of distinct CDR3 sequences, over 15% occurring once. V gave up 4 bases and J gave up 0 bases, with 14 bases separating them. Looked up from germline, CDR1 is SGHRS and CDR2 is YFSETQ. This CDR3 is 16 amino acids long. The clonotype comes from a man aged 25 to 40 who received the YFV17D yellow fever vaccine. The sample in question was PBMCs, obtained 15 days after the yellow fever booster vaccination. The rearrangement joins TRBV5-1 to TRBJ2-1; possible D gene TRBD1, 5 bases. Here the CDR3 reads CASSRAGPSSYNEQFF. The CDR3 DNA is TGCGCCAGCAGCCGCGCAGGGCCTAGCTCCTACAATGAGCAGTTCTTC.